This T cell receptor beta chain was observed in a study of shared clonotypes between healthy human individuals. Overall study findings and caveats: The four-donor shared clonotypes exceeded non-shared clonotypes in generation probability, with non-shared ones scoring lower.

Repertoires were generated with immunoSEQ multiplex PCR, while TCRdb's copy carries only in-frame clones and drops some. The sample shows 560,000 or so clones, approximately 96% of them seen only once. In the naive CD8 group, cells lacked CD45RO and were positively selected for CCR7, so terminally differentiated effector memory CD45RA+ cells were left out. Between the trimmed V and J ends, which lost 3 bases and 6 bases, there was a span of 14 bases. Germline V gene lookup returns CDR1 MDHEN and CDR2 SYDVKM. The CDR3 covers 14 residues. Concerning this clone itself: Its antigen is as yet unknown.

This rearrangement joins TRBV28 to TRBJ1-2; a weak D match, TRBD1 (6 bases). The sequenced sample was naive CD8+ T cells sorted from blood. The receptor was derived from a woman in her 30s in good health. The CDR3 is CASSFWGQVDGYTF. In nucleotides, the CDR3 is TGTGCCAGCAGTTTTTGGGGGCAGGTCGATGGCTACACCTTC.